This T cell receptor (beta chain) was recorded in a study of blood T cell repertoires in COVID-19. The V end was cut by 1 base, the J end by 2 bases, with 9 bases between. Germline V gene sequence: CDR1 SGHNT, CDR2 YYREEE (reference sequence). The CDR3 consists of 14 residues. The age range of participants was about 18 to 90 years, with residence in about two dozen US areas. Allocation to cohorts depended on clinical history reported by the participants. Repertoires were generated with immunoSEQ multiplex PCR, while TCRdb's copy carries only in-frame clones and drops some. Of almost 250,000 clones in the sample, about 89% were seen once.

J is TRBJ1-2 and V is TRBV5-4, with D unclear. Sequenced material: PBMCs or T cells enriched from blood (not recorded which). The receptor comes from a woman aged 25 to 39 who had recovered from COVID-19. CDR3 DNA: TGTGCCAGCAGCTTGATCCCCCTGAACTATGGCTACACCTTC. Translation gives CASSLIPLNYGYTF.